The 7 T cell receptor beta chains in this list originate from one sample, sequenced in a study of cytomegalovirus exposure and HLA in healthy donors. With 60 Vbeta and 13 Jbeta primers, the PCR was carried out. Data came from immunoSEQ multiplex PCR; TCRdb stores just in-frame clones and leaves some out. The data contain roughly 87,000 clones, around 79% of them singletons. Sequencing was performed on PBMCs. All receptors come from a woman between 40 and 50 years old in good health and CMV-seropositive.

The chain uses TRBV2 and TRBJ1-5; D is undetermined. CDR3 size: 13 residues. Germline values: CDR1 SNHLY, CDR2 FYNNEI. The germline V and J ends were trimmed by 6 bases and 5 bases, with 11 bases remaining between them. The CDR3 DNA follows: TGTGCCAGCAGCCTAGACGGAGATCAGCCCCAGCATTTT. It specifies CASSLDGDQPQHF. The whole variable domain, filled in from reference TRBV2 and TRBJ1-5, reads EPEVTQTPSHQVTQMGQEVILRCVPISNHLYFYWYRQILGQKVEFLVSFYNNEISEKSEIFDDQFSVERPDGSNFTLKIRSTKLEDSAMYFCASSLDGDQPQHFGDGTRLSIL.

The chain links TRBV9 to TRBJ1-2; D not certain. The CDR3 sequence is 13 residues long. Germline V CDR1 and CDR2: SGDLS, YYNGEE. V lost 3 bases to trimming and J lost 3 bases, with 9 bases between them. CDR3 sequence (DNA): TGTGCCAGCAGCGGAGGGATAGACTATGGCTACACCTTC. It translates to CASSGGIDYGYTF.

The V gene is TRBV19, the J gene TRBJ1-5, with a tentative D call TRBD1 (6 bases). V lost 1 base to trimming and J lost 1 base, with 17 bases between them. The germline gives CDR1 LNHDA, CDR2 SQIVND (reference sequence). This CDR3 has 18 amino acids. DNA of the CDR3: TGTGCCAGTAGTATAGCCAGGGGCGGAGGATACAGCAATCAGCCCCAGCATTTT. Protein sequence: CASSIARGGGYSNQPQHF.

V usage is TRBV7-3 and J usage is TRBJ2-1, with 8 bases aligning to TRBD1. The V gene end was trimmed by 4 bases and the J gene end by 7 bases; junction bases not matched to a gene: 3. Per the germline V gene, CDR1 is SGHTA and CDR2 is FQGTGA. The CDR3 runs 13 residues. CDR3 coding DNA: TGTGCCAGCAGCTCGGACAGGGAGAATGAGCAGTTCTTC. Amino acid sequence: CASSSDRENEQFF.

The rearrangement links TRBV7-3 to TRBJ2-7; the match to TRBD1 covers 8 bases. J was trimmed by 7 bases and V by 5 bases; bases with no gene match: 7. The germline gives CDR1 SGHTA, CDR2 FQGTGA. This CDR3 contains 13 residues. CDR3 sequence (DNA): TGTGCCAGCAGCCCCCAGGGGGCATGGGAGCAGTACTTC. It codes for CASSPQGAWEQYF.

This clone has just a few counts. The chain joins TRBV2 to TRBJ1-1; D not resolved. The CDR3 spans 15 residues. The V and J ends lost 2 bases and 5 bases respectively, with 15 bases between them. The germline V gene encodes CDR1 SNHLY and CDR2 FYNNEI. CDR3 nucleotide sequence: TGTGCCAGCAGTGAACTAGCGGCGCAGATGACTGAAGCTTTCTTT. Translated: CASSELAAQMTEAFF.

Written as DNA, the CDR3 is TGCGCCAGCACCGATAGGACAGGGGGTAGTGCAGATACGCAGTATTTT. It translates to CASTDRTGGSADTQYF. The gene calls are TRBV5-1 and TRBJ2-3; 10 bases are shared with TRBD1. Looked up from germline, CDR1 is SGHRS and CDR2 is YFSETQ. V trimming: 6 bases; J trimming: 4 bases; junction bases outside the gene matches: 11. The CDR3 is 16 residues long.